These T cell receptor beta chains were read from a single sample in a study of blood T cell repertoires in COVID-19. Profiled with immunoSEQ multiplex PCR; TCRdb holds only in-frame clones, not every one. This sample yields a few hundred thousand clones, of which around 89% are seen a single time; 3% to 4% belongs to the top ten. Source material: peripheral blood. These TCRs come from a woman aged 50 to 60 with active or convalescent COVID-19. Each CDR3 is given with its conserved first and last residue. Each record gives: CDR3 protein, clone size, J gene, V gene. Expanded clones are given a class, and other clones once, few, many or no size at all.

CDR3 protein: CASSFLAGGHSEQYF; clone size: NA; J gene: TRBJ2-7; V gene: TRBV7-2
CDR3 protein: CANPRGSILYGYTF; clone size: once; J gene: TRBJ1-2; V gene: TRBV5-8
CDR3 protein: CATSRDRGSGTGEQYF; clone size: NA; J gene: TRBJ2-7; V gene: TRBV15
CDR3 protein: CASSGTGSNQPQHF; clone size: NA; J gene: TRBJ1-5; V gene: TRBV2
CDR3 protein: CASSLGLYNEQFF; clone size: once; J gene: TRBJ2-1; V gene: TRBV27
CDR3 protein: CAWSGDRSSSGNTIYF; clone size: NA; J gene: TRBJ1-3; V gene: TRBV30
CDR3 protein: CASSQDSVSYEQYF; clone size: NA; J gene: TRBJ2-7; V gene: TRBV4-3
CDR3 protein: CASSLILGTEAFF; clone size: NA; J gene: TRBJ1-1; V gene: TRBV12-3/TRBV12-4
CDR3 protein: CAISESVGGGNTEAFF; clone size: NA; J gene: TRBJ1-1; V gene: TRBV10-3
CDR3 protein: CASSSTGIAGDNEQFF; clone size: NA; J gene: TRBJ2-1; V gene: TRBV19
CDR3 protein: CAISTGQGNSPLHF; clone size: NA; J gene: TRBJ1-6; V gene: TRBV10-3
CDR3 protein: CASSYSRFASYTF; clone size: NA; J gene: TRBJ1-2; V gene: TRBV6-5
CDR3 protein: CASSPSDSGELFF; clone size: NA; J gene: TRBJ2-2; V gene: TRBV5-4
CDR3 protein: CASSLVPSLNEQYF; clone size: once; J gene: TRBJ2-7; V gene: TRBV7-9
CDR3 protein: CASSPGNGNTIYF; clone size: once; J gene: TRBJ1-3; V gene: TRBV27
CDR3 protein: CSVGDRGSLTEQYF; clone size: NA; J gene: TRBJ2-7; V gene: TRBV29-1
CDR3 protein: CASSELVGNSPLHF; clone size: NA; J gene: TRBJ1-6; V gene: TRBV6-1
CDR3 protein: CSVVQGAETQYF; clone size: NA; J gene: TRBJ2-5; V gene: TRBV29-1